This TCR beta chain was captured in a study of T cells in Graves' hyperthyroidism and ophthalmopathy. Using RNA transcripts as the source, TCR beta CDR3 regions were amplified. TCR CDR3 regions were first amplified by RT-PCR with HTBI primers. One entry per CDR3 protein, called by TCRdb with MiXCR from the multiplex PCR reads. The top ten hold over 25% of the sample, which has a few hundred thousand distinct CDR3 sequences, under 15% seen once. Overall study results and limits: Researchers report that a 13 V-J model separated ophthalmopathy from stable hyperthyroidism.

V lost 3 bases to trimming and J lost 1 base, with 10 bases between them. The CDR3 extends over 14 amino acids. Germline CDR1 SEHNR, CDR2 FQNEAQ (reference sequence). If no ophthalmopathy progression occurred within 18 months, Graves' hyperthyroidism was stable. Together with thyroid ultrasound, orbital computed tomography, serum thyroxine and TRAb, clinical symptoms were used for diagnoses. In the case of this clonotype: The antigen is undetermined.

The source of this sequence is a woman in her twenties or thirties with Graves' hyperthyroidism. The chain links TRBV7-9 to TRBJ2-7; D may be TRBD1 (5 bases). The sequenced sample was blood. The CDR3 here is CASSLADTSYEQYF. Written as DNA, the CDR3 is TGTGCCAGCAGCTTGGCGGACACGTCCTACGAGCAGTACTTC.